The entry that follows covers one T cell receptor (beta chain) sequence. This sample is drawn from a study of blood T cell repertoires in COVID-19. Overall study: PBMCs, B-cell-depleted T cells, or T cells provided the cDNA or gDNA that made up the material.

The CDR3 has 17 amino acids. The germline V gene encodes CDR1 KGHDR and CDR2 SFDVKD. The V end lost 5 bases, the J end lost 6 bases, and 23 bases lay between the germline ends. Libraries were prepared by immunoSEQ multiplex PCR; TCRdb keeps only in-frame clonotypes and omits some of them. The sample has around 170,000 clones; around 84% are singletons. The clonotype originates from a young man with active or convalescent COVID-19. This rearrangement joins TRBV24-1 to TRBJ2-3; unclear D gene. The sequenced sample was peripheral blood. The CDR3 DNA reads TGTGCCACCAGTGGGCCTGGCGTCGGCTTCCCCGGGGATACGCAGTATTTT. Translated: CATSGPGVGFPGDTQYF.